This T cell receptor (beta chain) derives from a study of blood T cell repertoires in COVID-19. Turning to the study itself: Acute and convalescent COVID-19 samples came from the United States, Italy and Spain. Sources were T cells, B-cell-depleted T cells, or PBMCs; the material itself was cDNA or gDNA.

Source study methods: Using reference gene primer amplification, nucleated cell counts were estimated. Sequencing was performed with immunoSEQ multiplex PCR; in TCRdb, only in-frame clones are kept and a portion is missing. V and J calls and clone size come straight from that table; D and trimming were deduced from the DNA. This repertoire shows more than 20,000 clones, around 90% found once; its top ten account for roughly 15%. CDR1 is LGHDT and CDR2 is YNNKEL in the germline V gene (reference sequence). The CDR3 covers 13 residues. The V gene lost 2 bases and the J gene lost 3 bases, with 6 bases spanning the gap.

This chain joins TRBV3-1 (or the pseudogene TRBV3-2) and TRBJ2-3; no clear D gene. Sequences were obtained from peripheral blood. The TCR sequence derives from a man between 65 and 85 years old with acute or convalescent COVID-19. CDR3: CASSQSRTDTQYF. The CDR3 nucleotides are TGTGCCAGCAGCCAATCCCGGACAGATACGCAGTATTTT.